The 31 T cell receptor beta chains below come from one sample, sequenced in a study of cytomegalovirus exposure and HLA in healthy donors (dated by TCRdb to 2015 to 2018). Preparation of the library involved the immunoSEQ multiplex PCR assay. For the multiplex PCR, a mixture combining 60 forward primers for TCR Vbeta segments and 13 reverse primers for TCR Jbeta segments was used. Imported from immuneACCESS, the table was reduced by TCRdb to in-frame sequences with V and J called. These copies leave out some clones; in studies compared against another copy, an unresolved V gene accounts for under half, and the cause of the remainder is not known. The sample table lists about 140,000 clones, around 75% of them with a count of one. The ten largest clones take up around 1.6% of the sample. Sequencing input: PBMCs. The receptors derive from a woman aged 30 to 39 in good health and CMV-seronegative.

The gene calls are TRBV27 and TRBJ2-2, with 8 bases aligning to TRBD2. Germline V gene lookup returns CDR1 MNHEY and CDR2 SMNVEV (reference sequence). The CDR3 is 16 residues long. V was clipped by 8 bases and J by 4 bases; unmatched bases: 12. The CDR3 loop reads CASGSLPGGGTGELFF. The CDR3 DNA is TGTGCCAGCGGTTCGCTACCGGGAGGGGGCACCGGGGAGCTGTTTTTT.

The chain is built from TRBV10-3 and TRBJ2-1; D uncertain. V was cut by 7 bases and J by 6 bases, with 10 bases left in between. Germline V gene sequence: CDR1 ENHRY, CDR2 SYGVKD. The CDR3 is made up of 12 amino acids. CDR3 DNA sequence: TGTGCCATCACCTCAGGTCGCAATGAGCAGTTCTTC. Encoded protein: CAITSGRNEQFF.

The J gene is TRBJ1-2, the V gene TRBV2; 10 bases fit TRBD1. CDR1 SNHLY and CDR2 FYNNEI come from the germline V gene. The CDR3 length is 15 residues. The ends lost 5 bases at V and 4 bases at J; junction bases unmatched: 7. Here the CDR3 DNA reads TGTGCCAGCAGTCCGGGACAGGGGCCCCTCTATGGCTACACCTTC. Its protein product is CASSPGQGPLYGYTF. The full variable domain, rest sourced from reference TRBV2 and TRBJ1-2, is EPEVTQTPSHQVTQMGQEVILRCVPISNHLYFYWYRQILGQKVEFLVSFYNNEISEKSEIFDDQFSVERPDGSNFTLKIRSTKLEDSAMYFCASSPGQGPLYGYTFGSGTRLTVV.

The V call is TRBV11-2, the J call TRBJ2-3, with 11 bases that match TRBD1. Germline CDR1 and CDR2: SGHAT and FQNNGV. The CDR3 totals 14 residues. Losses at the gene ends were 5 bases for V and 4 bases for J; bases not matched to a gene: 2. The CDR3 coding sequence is TGTGCCAGCAGCACGGGACAGGGGGCAGATACGCAGTATTTT. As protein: CASSTGQGADTQYF.

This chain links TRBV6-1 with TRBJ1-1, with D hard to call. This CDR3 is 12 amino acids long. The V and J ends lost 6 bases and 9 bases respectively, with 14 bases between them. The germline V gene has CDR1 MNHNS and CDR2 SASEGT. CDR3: CASRAPSFQAFF. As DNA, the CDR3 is TGTGCCAGCAGAGCCCCCTCCTTCCAAGCTTTCTTT.

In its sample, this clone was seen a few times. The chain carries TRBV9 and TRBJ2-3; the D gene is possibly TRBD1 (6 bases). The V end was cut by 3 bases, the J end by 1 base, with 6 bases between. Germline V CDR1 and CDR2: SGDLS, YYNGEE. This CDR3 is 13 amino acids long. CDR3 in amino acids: CASSEGGTDTQYF. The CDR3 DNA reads TGTGCCAGCAGCGAGGGGGGCACAGATACGCAGTATTTT.

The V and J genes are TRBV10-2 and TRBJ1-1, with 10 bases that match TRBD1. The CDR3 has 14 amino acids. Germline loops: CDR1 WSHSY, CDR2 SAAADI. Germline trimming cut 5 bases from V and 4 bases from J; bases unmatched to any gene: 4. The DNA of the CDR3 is TGCGCCAGCAGTCTTGGACAGGGGGGCACTGAAGCTTTCTTT. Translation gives CASSLGQGGTEAFF.

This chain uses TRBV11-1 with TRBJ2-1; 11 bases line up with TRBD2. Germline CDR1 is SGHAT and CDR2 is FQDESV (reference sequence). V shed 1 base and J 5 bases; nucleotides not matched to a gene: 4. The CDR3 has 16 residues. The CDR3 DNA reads TGTGCCAGCAGCTTAGGGGTAGCGGGAGGGGACAATGAGCAGTTCTTC. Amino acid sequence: CASSLGVAGGDNEQFF.

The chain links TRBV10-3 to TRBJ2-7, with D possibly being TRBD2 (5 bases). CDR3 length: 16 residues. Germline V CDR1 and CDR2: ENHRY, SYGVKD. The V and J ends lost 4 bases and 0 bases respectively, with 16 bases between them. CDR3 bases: TGTGCCATCAGTGGTTCCGCGGGCGGAATCTCCTACGAGCAGTACTTC. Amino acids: CAISGSAGGISYEQYF.

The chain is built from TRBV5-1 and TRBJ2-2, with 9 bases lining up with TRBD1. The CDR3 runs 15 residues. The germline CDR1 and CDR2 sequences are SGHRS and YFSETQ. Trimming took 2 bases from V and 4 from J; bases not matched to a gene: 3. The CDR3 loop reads CASSLQGALTGELFF. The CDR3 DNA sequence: TGCGCCAGCAGCTTACAGGGGGCCCTCACCGGGGAGCTGTTTTTT.

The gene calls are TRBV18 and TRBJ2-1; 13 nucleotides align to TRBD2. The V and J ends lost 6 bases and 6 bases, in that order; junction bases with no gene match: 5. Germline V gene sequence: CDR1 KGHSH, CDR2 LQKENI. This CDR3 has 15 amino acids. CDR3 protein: CASSAGLAGPNEQFF. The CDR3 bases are TGTGCCAGCTCTGCGGGACTAGCGGGACCCAATGAGCAGTTCTTC.

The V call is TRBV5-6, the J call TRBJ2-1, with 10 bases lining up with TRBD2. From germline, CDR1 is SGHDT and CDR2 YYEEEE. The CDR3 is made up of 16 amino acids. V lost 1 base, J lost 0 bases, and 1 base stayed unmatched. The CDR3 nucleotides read TGTGCCAGCAGCTTGCCTAGCGGGAGCTCCTACAATGAGCAGTTCTTC. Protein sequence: CASSLPSGSSYNEQFF.

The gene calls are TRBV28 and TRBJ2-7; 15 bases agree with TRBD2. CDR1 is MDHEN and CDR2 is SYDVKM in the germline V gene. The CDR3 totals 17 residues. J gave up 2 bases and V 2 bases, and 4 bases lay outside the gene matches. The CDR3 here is CASSLVGTSGGTYEQYF. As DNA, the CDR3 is TGTGCCAGCAGTTTAGTGGGGACTAGCGGGGGGACCTACGAGCAGTACTTC.

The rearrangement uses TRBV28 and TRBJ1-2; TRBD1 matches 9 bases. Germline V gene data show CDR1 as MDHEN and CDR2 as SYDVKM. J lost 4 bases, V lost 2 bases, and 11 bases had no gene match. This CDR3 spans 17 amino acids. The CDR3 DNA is TGTGCCAGCAGTTTAAAGGCGTTTAACAGGGGGCGCTATGGCTACACCTTC. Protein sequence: CASSLKAFNRGRYGYTF.

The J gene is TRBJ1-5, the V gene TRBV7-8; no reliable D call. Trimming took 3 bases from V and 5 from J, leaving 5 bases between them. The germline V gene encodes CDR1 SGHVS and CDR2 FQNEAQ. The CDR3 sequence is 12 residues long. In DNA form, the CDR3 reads TGTGCCAGCAGCTTCAGTCATCAGCCCCAGCATTTT. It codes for CASSFSHQPQHF.

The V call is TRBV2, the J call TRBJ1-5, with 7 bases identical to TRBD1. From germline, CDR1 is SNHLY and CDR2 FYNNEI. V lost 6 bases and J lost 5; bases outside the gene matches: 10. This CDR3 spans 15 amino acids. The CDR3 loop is CASSPRTGHYQPQHF. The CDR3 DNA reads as TGTGCCAGCAGCCCAAGGACAGGACACTATCAGCCCCAGCATTTT.

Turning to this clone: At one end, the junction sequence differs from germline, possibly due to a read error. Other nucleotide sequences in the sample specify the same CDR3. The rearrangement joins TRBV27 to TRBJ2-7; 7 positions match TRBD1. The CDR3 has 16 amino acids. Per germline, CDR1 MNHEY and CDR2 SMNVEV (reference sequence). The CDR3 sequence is CASSSLDRRGSYEQYF. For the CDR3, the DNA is TGTGCCAGCAGTTCGTTGGACAGGAGAGGCTCCTATGAGCAGTACTTC.

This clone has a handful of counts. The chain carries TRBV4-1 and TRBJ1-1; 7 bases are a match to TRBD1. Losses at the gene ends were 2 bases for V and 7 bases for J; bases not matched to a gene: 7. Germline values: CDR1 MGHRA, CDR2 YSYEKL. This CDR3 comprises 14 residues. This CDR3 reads CASSQPTGSNEAFF. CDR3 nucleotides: TGCGCCAGCAGCCAACCGACAGGGTCCAATGAAGCTTTCTTT.

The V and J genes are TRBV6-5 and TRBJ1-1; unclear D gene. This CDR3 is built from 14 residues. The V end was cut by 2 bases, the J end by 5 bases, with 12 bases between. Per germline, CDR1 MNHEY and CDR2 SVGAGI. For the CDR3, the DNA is TGTGCCAGCAGTTACCAGGACTCTGGTACTGAAGCTTTCTTT. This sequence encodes CASSYQDSGTEAFF.

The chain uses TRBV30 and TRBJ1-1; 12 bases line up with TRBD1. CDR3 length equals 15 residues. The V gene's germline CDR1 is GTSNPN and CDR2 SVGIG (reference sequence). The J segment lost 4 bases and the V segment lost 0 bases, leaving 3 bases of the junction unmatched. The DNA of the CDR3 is TGTGCCTGGAGTGTCCAGGGACAGGGGGCCACTGAAGCTTTCTTT. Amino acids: CAWSVQGQGATEAFF. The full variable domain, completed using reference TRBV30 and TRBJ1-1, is SQTIHQWPATLVQPVGSPLSLECTVEGTSNPNLYWYRQAAGRGLQLLFYSVGIGQISSEVPQNLSASRPQDRQFILSSKKLLLSDSGFYLCAWSVQGQGATEAFFGQGTRLTVV.

Here the CDR3 DNA reads TGCGCCAGCAGCTTGGGACAGGGCTCCCAAGAGACCCAGTACTTC. It is translated as CASSLGQGSQETQYF. This sequence joins TRBV5-1 and TRBJ2-5, with 7 positions matching TRBD1. CDR1 is SGHRS and CDR2 is YFSETQ in the germline V gene. The V and J ends lost 0 bases and 1 base, in that order; junction bases with no gene match: 3. There are 15 residues in the CDR3.

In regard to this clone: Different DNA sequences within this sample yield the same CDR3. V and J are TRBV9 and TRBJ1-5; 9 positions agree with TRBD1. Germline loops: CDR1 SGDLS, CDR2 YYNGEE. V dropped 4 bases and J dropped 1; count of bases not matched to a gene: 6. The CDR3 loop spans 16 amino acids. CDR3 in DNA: TGTGCCAGCAGCCCGGGACAGGGCGGCAGCAATCAGCCCCAGCATTTT. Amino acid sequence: CASSPGQGGSNQPQHF.

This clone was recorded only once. CDR3 sequence reads: CASSLSGKHTEAFF. The CDR3 coding sequence is TGTGCCAGCAGCTTATCAGGGAAGCACACTGAAGCTTTCTTT. This chain connects TRBV7-8 to TRBJ1-1, with a weak D call TRBD1 (5 bases). V was pared by 2 bases and J by 3 bases, with 10 bases between. CDR1 is SGHVS, CDR2 FQNEAQ, per germline. The CDR3 has 14 residues. Full variable domain (missing parts from reference TRBV7-8 and TRBJ1-1): GAGVSQSPRYKVAKRGQDVALRCDPISGHVSLFWYQQALGQGPEFLTYFQNEAQLDKSGLPSDRFFAERPEGSVSTLKIQRTQQEDSAVYLCASSLSGKHTEAFFGQGTRLTVV.

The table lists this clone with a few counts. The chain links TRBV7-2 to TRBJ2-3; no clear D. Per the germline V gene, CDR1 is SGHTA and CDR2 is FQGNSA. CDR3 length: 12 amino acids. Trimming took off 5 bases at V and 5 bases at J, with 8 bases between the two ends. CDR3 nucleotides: TGTGCCAGCAGCCCCGTTCTAGATACGCAGTATTTT. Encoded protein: CASSPVLDTQYF.

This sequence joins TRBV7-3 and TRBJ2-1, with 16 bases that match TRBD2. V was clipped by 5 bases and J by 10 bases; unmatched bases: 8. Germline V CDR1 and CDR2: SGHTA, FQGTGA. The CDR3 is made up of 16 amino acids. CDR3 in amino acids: CASSPLGTSGRVEQFF. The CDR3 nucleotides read TGTGCCAGCAGCCCTCTGGGGACTAGCGGGAGGGTCGAGCAGTTCTTC.

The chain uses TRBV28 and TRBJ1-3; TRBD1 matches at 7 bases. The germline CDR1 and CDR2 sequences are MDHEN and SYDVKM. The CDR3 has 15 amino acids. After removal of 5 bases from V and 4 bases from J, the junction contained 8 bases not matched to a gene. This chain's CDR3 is CASSSRDRVGNTIYF. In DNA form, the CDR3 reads TGTGCCAGCAGTAGCCGCGACAGGGTAGGAAACACCATATATTTT.

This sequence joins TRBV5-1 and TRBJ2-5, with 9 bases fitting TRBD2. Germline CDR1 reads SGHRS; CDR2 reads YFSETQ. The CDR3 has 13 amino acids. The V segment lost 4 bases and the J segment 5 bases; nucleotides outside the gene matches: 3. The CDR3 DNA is TGCGCCAGCAGCCCTACTAGCGGGGAGACCCAGTACTTC. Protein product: CASSPTSGETQYF.

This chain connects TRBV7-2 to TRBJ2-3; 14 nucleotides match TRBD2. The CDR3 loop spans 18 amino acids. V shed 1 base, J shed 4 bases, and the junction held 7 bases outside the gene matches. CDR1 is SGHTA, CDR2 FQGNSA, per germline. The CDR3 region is CASSLVGTSGSSADTQYF. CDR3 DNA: TGTGCCAGCAGCTTAGTTGGGACTAGCGGGAGTAGCGCAGATACGCAGTATTTT.

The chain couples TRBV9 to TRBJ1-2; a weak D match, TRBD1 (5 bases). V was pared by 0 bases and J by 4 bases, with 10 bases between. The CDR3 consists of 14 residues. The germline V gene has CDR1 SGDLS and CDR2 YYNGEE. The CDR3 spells CASSVDQGSYGYTF. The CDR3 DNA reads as TGTGCCAGCAGCGTAGACCAGGGCTCCTATGGCTACACCTTC.

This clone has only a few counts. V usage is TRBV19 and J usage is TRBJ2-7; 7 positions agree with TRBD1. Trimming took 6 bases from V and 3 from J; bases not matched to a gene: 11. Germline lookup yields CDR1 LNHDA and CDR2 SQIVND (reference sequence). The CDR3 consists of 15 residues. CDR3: CASSAGVGGVYEQYV. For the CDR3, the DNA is TGTGCCAGTAGCGCCGGTGTAGGGGGCGTCTACGAGCAGTACGTC.

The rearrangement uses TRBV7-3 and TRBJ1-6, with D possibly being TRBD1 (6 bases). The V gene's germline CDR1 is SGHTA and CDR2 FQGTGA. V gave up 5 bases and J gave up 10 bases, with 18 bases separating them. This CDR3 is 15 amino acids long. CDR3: CASSLMSGENSPLHF. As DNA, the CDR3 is TGTGCCAGCAGCCTAATGTCAGGGGAGAACTCACCCCTCCACTTT.